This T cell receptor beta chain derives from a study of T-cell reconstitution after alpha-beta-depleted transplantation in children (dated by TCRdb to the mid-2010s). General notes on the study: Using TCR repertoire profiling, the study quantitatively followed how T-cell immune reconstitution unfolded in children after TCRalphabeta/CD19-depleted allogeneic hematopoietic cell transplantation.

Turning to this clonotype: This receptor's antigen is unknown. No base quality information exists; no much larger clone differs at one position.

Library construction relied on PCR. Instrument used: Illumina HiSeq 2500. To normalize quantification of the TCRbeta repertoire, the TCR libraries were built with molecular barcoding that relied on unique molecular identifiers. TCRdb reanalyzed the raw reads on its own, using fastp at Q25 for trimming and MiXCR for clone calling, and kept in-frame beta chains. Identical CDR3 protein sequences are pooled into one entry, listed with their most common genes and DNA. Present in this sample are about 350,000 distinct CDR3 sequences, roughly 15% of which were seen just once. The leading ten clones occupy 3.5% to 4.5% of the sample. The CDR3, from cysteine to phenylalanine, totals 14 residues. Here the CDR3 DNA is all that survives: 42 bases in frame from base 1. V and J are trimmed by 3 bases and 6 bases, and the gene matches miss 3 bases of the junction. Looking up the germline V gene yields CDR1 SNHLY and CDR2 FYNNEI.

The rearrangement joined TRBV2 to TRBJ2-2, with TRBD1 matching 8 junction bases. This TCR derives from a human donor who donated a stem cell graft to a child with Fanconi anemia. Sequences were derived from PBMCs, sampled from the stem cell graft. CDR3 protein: CASSDPTGAGELFF. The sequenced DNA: TGTGCCAGCAGTGATCCGACAGGGGCCGGGGAGCTGTTTTTT.